This T cell receptor beta chain appears in the sequencing data of a study of metastatic and nonmetastatic thyroid tumors (TCRdb year 2020). For the study in its entirety: Repertoires from peripheral blood and from tumor or nodule tissue samples of malignant and benign thyroid patients were compared. Overall study results and their limits: TCR beta diversity was reported as significantly higher in malignant tumors than in benign nodules, in both blood and tumor samples.

Notes on this clone: What antigen it recognizes has not been identified. One base away there is no much larger clone; base qualities are not given.

The library was built by means of PCR. Sequencing instrument: Illumina HiSeq 4000. High-throughput sequencing was used to profile the TCR beta-chain CDR3 region of every patient. Concerning the study's data processing: Drawing on CDR3 differences between clinicopathological groups, the researchers built a classifier meant to tell apart patients with distant-metastatic papillary thyroid cancer. Repertoire diversity was assessed with the Shannon index, and tumor-blood repertoire similarity with the Morisita-Horn index. TCRdb trimmed the raw reads at Q25, called clones with MiXCR and kept productive beta chains. What appears here as the V and J calls and clone size reflects TCRdb's work, not the paper's. This sample lists around 5,000 clones; roughly 25% were detected once. The ten biggest clones cover over 8.5% of the sample. Taken from the germline V gene (reference sequence), the CDR1 and CDR2 loops are GTSNPN and SVGIG. At the junction V is shortened by 2 bases and J by 5 bases; bases outside the gene matches: 2. Measured from the cysteine to the phenylalanine, the CDR3 is 12 residues long. Only CDR3 DNA is held: 36 bases, read in frame from base 1.

No patient had received any treatment before thyroid surgery. Using T-cell receptor beta sequencing, the study looked back at clinical samples from patients collected from about 2012 to 2018. The material sequenced was adjacent normal tissue. The chain couples TRBV30 to TRBJ2-7; the central 8 bases match TRBD2. The sequence derives from a male donor with papillary thyroid cancer or a benign thyroid nodule (not recorded which). Some clones in this sample may be carry-over from other donors' samples. The sequenced DNA: TGTGCCTGGAGTAGCGGGGGCCACGAGCAGTACTTC. Its product reads: CAWSSGGHEQYF.